One and the same sample provided the 16 T cell receptor beta chains below, sequenced in a study of OX40 agonist ivuxolimab in advanced cancers. Libraries were prepared by immunoSEQ multiplex PCR; TCRdb keeps only in-frame clonotypes and omits some of them. The repertoire includes some 81,000 clones, approximately 82% of them detected once, and about 0.71% sits in the top ten. Specimen: CD4+ or CD8+ T cells sorted from blood, collected in a trial of the OX40 agonist ivuxolimab. These receptors came from an adult with an advanced solid tumor such as melanoma, head and neck, liver or kidney cancer.

The chain joins TRBV2 to TRBJ1-1, with 9 bases matching TRBD1. This CDR3 region has 14 residues. Looked up from germline, CDR1 is SNHLY and CDR2 is FYNNEI. The V gene end was trimmed by 6 bases and the J gene end by 5 bases; junction bases not matched to a gene: 7. The CDR3 nucleotides are TGTGCCAGCAGGGACACAGGGGGCGGAACTGAAGCTTTCTTT. Translated, it gives CASRDTGGGTEAFF. The full variable domain, in which reference TRBV2 and TRBJ1-1 provide the parts outside the CDR3, is EPEVTQTPSHQVTQMGQEVILRCVPISNHLYFYWYRQILGQKVEFLVSFYNNEISEKSEIFDDQFSVERPDGSNFTLKIRSTKLEDSAMYFCASRDTGGGTEAFFGQGTRLTVV.

This clone has a handful of counts. Other DNA sequences of this sample code for an identical CDR3. This chain uses TRBV28 with TRBJ2-3, with TRBD2 identical over 9 bases. The J segment lost 2 bases and the V segment lost 2 bases, leaving 5 bases of the junction unmatched. CDR1 and CDR2 (germline): MDHEN, SYDVKM. The CDR3 has 16 residues. Here the CDR3 DNA reads TGTGCCAGCAGTTTAGGGGCTAGCGGGGACACAGATACGCAGTATTTT. Amino acids: CASSLGASGDTDTQYF.

The V call is TRBV19, the J call TRBJ1-6, with D uncertain. Germline CDR1 LNHDA, CDR2 SQIVND (reference sequence). This CDR3 spans 14 amino acids. This CDR3 is CATQESSYNSPLHF. The CDR3 coding sequence is TGTGCTACCCAGGAGAGCTCCTATAATTCACCCCTCCACTTT.

V gene TRBV7-2 combines with J gene TRBJ1-1; unclear D gene. V lost 5 bases to trimming and J lost 10 bases, with 20 bases between them. CDR3 length equals 14 residues. Per germline, CDR1 SGHTA and CDR2 FQGNSA. CDR3 nucleotides: TGTGCCAGCAGCGCAAGGCTACCCTGGGCGGGAGCTTTCTTT. Its protein product is CASSARLPWAGAFF.

In this sample, this clone turned up once. The V gene is TRBV6-5, the J gene TRBJ2-7; 9 nucleotides align to TRBD2. After removal of 0 bases from V and 5 bases from J, the junction contained 2 bases not matched to a gene. CDR3 length: 14 amino acids. Per the germline V gene, CDR1 is MNHEY and CDR2 is SVGAGI. The CDR3 region is CASSYSRGGDEQYF. CDR3 nucleotide sequence: TGTGCCAGCAGTTACTCGCGGGGGGGGGACGAGCAGTACTTC.

This clone was detected a few times. V gene TRBV2 combines with J gene TRBJ1-6; D unclear. V lost 6 bases to trimming and J lost 6 bases, with 9 bases between them. CDR1 SNHLY and CDR2 FYNNEI come from the germline V gene. The CDR3 extends over 13 amino acids. The DNA of the CDR3 is TGTGCCAGCAGCCCCCGTGGTAATTCACCCCTCCACTTT. It specifies CASSPRGNSPLHF.

Comment on this clone: The same CDR3 arises from other DNA sequences in this sample as well. The chain joins TRBV27 to TRBJ1-3; D gene uncertain. Per the germline V gene, CDR1 is MNHEY and CDR2 is SMNVEV (reference sequence). The CDR3 totals 14 residues. V lost 0 bases and J lost 0, with 3 bases in between. The DNA for the CDR3 is TGTGCCAGCAGTTTATCCGGCTCTGGAAACACCATATATTTT. Residues: CASSLSGSGNTIYF.

V is TRBV6-5 and J is TRBJ2-7, with 11 bases matching TRBD2. V trimming: 5 bases; J trimming: 1 base; junction bases outside the gene matches: 1. In germline, CDR1 is MNHEY, CDR2 SVGAGI. The length of the CDR3 is 14 residues. CDR3 nucleotides: TGTGCCAGCAGTCGACTAGCGGGGTCCTACGAGCAGTACTTC. This codes for CASSRLAGSYEQYF.

This clone is a singleton in its sample. V is TRBV27 and J is TRBJ2-7; D might be TRBD1 (5 bases). Per germline, CDR1 MNHEY and CDR2 SMNVEV (reference sequence). The CDR3 loop spans 15 amino acids. The V gene lost 7 bases and the J gene lost 3 bases, with 19 bases spanning the gap. The CDR3 is CASTPRGGAGYEQYF. The CDR3 DNA is TGTGCCAGCACCCCAAGAGGTGGGGCTGGCTACGAGCAGTACTTC.

The V call is TRBV11-2, the J call TRBJ1-1, with D uncertain. Trimming shortened V by 5 bases and J by 1 base, and 8 bases separated the two germline ends. Germline assignment: CDR1 SGHAT and CDR2 FQNNGV. This CDR3 is 13 amino acids long. Here the CDR3 reads CASSRQENTEAFF. As DNA, the CDR3 is TGTGCCAGCAGCCGCCAGGAGAACACTGAAGCTTTCTTT.

The rearrangement uses TRBV19 and TRBJ2-7; TRBD1 aligns across 9 bases. CDR1 is LNHDA, CDR2 SQIVND, per germline (reference sequence). This CDR3 region has 15 residues. The trim removed 5 bases at V and 3 bases at J, leaving 8 bases unmatched. In DNA form, the CDR3 reads TGTGCCAGTAGTTCCTCCGGGACAGGGAGCTACGAGCAGTACTTC. Translation gives CASSSSGTGSYEQYF.

Concerning this clone itself: Other DNA sequences in the sample encode the same CDR3. V is TRBV6-5 and J is TRBJ1-1, with 9 nucleotides matching TRBD1. Germline V lookup: CDR1 MNHEY, CDR2 SVGAGI. The CDR3 sequence is 15 residues long. The trim removed 3 bases at V and 5 bases at J, leaving 7 bases unmatched. The CDR3 DNA reads as TGTGCCAGCAGTTATTCCCGGACAGGGGATACTGAAGCTTTCTTT. Translated: CASSYSRTGDTEAFF.

This sequence joins TRBV9 and TRBJ2-3; 11 bases match TRBD1. V gave up 4 bases and J gave up 5 bases; unmatched junction bases: 6. Germline V gene data show CDR1 as SGDLS and CDR2 as YYNGEE. This CDR3 comprises 15 residues. The CDR3 bases are TGTGCCAGCAGCTCGGGACAGGGGGAAGGAGATACGCAGTATTTT. Amino acids: CASSSGQGEGDTQYF.

V and J are TRBV6-1 and TRBJ1-4; TRBD1 might be the D (5 bases). Germline CDR1 MNHNS, CDR2 SASEGT. The CDR3 covers 15 residues. Deletions cut 3 bases from V and 7 bases from J, with 15 bases between. The CDR3 loop is CASSEFGTQGEKLFF. CDR3 DNA: TGTGCCAGCAGTGAGTTTGGGACCCAGGGTGAAAAACTGTTTTTT.

This chain joins TRBV7-8 and TRBJ2-3; 11 nucleotides match TRBD2. The CDR3 runs 15 residues. With 5 bases clipped from V and 3 bases from J, the junction kept 4 bases outside the gene matches. Germline values: CDR1 SGHVS, CDR2 FQNEAQ. CDR3 sequence reads: CASSTRLAGTDTQYF. The CDR3 DNA sequence: TGTGCCAGCAGCACCAGACTAGCGGGGACAGATACGCAGTATTTT. The variable domain in full, with the rest retrieved from reference TRBV7-8 and TRBJ2-3, is GAGVSQSPRYKVAKRGQDVALRCDPISGHVSLFWYQQALGQGPEFLTYFQNEAQLDKSGLPSDRFFAERPEGSVSTLKIQRTQQEDSAVYLCASSTRLAGTDTQYFGPGTRLTVL.

The rearrangement links TRBV14 to TRBJ2-3; the D call may be TRBD1 or TRBD2 (5 bases each). CDR1 is SGHDN, CDR2 FVKESK, per germline. This CDR3 comprises 14 residues. V was clipped by 8 bases and J by 0 bases, with 12 bases between them. The CDR3 reads CASRRDRSTDTQYF. The CDR3 DNA is TGTGCCAGCCGCCGGGACCGTAGCACAGATACGCAGTATTTT.